This T cell receptor beta chain was obtained from a study of blood T cell repertoires in COVID-19. Across the whole study: COVID-19 samples collected from the United States, Italy and Spain covered acute and convalescent phases.

Here immunoSEQ multiplex PCR was the method, and the copy in TCRdb shows in-frame clones only, minus some. In the table there are about 200,000 clones, around 86% of which are singletons. Germline trimming cut 6 bases from V and 6 bases from J; bases unmatched to any gene: 9. The germline CDR1 and CDR2 sequences are LNHDA and SQIVND (reference sequence). The CDR3 has 16 residues. What was sequenced was peripheral blood. This sequence joins TRBV19 and TRBJ1-5; TRBD1 agrees at 12 bases. The TCR originated in a man aged 60 to 75 with acute or convalescent COVID-19. The CDR3 loop is CASRITGTGGFQPQHF. DNA of the CDR3: TGTGCCAGTAGGATAACCGGGACAGGGGGCTTTCAGCCCCAGCATTTT.